The entry below gives a single T cell receptor beta chain sequence along with its context. The germline V gene has CDR1 MNHNY and CDR2 SVGAGI (reference sequence). V was shortened by 0 bases and J by 6 bases, with 14 bases between the two germline ends. This CDR3 has 15 amino acids. All patients were treatment-naive before thyroid surgery. This sample stems from a study of metastatic and nonmetastatic thyroid tumors. MiXCR re-clonotyped the PCR reads for TCRdb. The sample carries about 41,000 clones, more than 25% recorded once. Input material: blood. This sequence joins TRBV6-6 and TRBJ1-2; D not certain. The TCR was taken from a male donor with papillary thyroid cancer or a benign thyroid nodule (not recorded which). Some clones in this sample may be carry-over from other donors' samples. In nucleotides, the CDR3 is TGTGCCAGCAGTTACTCGAAGGTGGGAGCTAATGGCTACACCTTC. Protein sequence: CASSYSKVGANGYTF.